This T cell receptor beta chain was recovered during a study of a mutant IDH1 vaccine in newly diagnosed glioma. Sample time point: week 11, during vaccination. Vaccinated patients received 300 ug of mutant IDH1 20-mer peptide per dose, with topical imiquimod. A note on this clone: Its antigen remains unidentified.

Sequenced by immunoSEQ multiplex PCR; TCRdb stores in-frame clones only, minus some. The table records roughly 60,000 clones, 70% to 85% of them present only once. Germline assignment: CDR1 MDHEN and CDR2 SYDVKM. Losses at the gene ends were 0 bases for V and 6 bases for J; bases not matched to a gene: 4. The CDR3 is made up of 14 amino acids. This sequence joins TRBV28 and TRBJ1-1; 7 bases agree with TRBD1. Sequences were derived from PBMCs, sampled from a glioma patient whose treatment included an IDH1 peptide vaccine. The sequence was obtained from a man in his thirties or forties with glioma. The CDR3 loop is CASSLWEGAAEAFF. The CDR3 DNA sequence: TGTGCCAGCAGTTTATGGGAGGGGGCTGCTGAAGCTTTCTTT.